This T cell receptor beta chain was recorded in a study of shared clonotypes between healthy human individuals. Whole-study results and caveats: Clonotypes shared by all four donors outscored non-shared clonotypes in generation probability.

As regards this clone: The antigen is unknown.

Data came from immunoSEQ multiplex PCR; TCRdb stores just in-frame clones and leaves some out. The sample carries hundreds of thousands of clones, 74% recorded once. V was shortened by 5 bases and J by 1 base, with 15 bases between the two germline ends. This CDR3 is built from 15 residues. Germline lookup yields CDR1 MGHRA and CDR2 YSYEKL. The receptor was isolated from a woman aged 25 to 39 in good health. The specimen sequenced was memory CD4+ T cells sorted from blood. Subset described: CD45RA-negative fraction. This chain joins TRBV4-1 and TRBJ2-7; D might be TRBD1 (6 bases). The CDR3 DNA reads TGCGCCAGCAGCTTGAATTGGCAGGGGTCCTACGAGCAGTACTTC. This codes for CASSLNWQGSYEQYF.